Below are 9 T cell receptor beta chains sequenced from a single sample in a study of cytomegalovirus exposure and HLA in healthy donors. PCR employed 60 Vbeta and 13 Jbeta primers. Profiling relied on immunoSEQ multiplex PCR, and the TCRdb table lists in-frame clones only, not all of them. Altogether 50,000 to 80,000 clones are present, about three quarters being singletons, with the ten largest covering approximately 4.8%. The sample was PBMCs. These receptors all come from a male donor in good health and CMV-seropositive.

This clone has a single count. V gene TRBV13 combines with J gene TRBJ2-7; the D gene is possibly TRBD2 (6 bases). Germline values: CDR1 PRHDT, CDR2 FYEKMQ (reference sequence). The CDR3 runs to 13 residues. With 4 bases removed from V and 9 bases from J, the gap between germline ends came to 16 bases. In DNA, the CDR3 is TGTGCCAGCAGCTCGCCCGCCCCCGGGGGGCAGTACTTC. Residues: CASSSPAPGGQYF.

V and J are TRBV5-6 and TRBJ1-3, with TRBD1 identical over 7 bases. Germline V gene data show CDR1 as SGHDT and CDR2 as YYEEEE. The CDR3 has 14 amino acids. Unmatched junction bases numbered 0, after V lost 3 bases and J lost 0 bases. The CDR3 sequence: CASSWDSSGNTIYF. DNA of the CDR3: TGTGCCAGCAGCTGGGACAGCTCTGGAAACACCATATATTTT.

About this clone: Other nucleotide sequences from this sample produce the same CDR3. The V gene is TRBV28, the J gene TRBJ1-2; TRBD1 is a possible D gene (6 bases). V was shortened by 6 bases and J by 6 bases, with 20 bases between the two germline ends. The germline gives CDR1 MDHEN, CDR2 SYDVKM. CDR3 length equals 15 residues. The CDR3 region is CASSSSNFRGNGYTF. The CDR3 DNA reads TGTGCCAGCAGCTCCTCGAATTTCAGGGGAAATGGCTACACCTTC.

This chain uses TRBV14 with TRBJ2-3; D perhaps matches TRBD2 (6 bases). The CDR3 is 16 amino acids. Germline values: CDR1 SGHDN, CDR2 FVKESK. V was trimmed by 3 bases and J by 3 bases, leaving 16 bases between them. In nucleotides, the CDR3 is TGTGCCAGCAGCCAGCTACCCGGGGGTAAAACAGATACGCAGTATTTT. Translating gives CASSQLPGGKTDTQYF.

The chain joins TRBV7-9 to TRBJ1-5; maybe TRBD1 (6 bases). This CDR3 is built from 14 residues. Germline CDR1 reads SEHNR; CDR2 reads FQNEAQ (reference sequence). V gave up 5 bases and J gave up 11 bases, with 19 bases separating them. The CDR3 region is CASSAWEGGAAQHF. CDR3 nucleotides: TGTGCCAGCAGCGCTTGGGAAGGGGGGGCGGCCCAGCATTTT. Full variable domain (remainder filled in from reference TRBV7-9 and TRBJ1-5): DTGVSQNPRHKITKRGQNVTFRCDPISEHNRLYWYRQTLGQGPEFLTYFQNEAQLEKSRLLSDRFSAERPKGSFSTLEIQRTEQGDSAMYLCASSAWEGGAAQHFGDGTRLSIL.

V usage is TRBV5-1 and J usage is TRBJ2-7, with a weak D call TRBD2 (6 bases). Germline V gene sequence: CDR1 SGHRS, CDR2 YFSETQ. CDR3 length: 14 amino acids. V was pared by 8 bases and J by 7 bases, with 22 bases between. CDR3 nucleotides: TGCGCCAGGCGATTCCACCTAGGGGCGGGAGAGCAGTACTTC. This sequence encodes CARRFHLGAGEQYF.

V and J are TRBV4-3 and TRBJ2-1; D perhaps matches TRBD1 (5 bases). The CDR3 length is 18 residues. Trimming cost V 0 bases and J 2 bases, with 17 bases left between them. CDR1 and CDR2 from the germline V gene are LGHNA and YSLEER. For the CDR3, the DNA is TGCGCCAGCAGCCAAGATTTGGCAGGGCTACGAGCCTACAATGAGCAGTTCTTC. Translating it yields CASSQDLAGLRAYNEQFF.

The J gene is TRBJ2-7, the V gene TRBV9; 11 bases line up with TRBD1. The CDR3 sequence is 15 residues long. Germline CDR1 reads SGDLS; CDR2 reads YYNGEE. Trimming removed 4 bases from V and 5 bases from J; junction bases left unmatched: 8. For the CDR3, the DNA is TGTGCCAGCAGCACCGGGACAGGGGGTTTGAACGAGCAGTACTTC. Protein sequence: CASSTGTGGLNEQYF. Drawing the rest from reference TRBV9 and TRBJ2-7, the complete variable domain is DSGVTQTPKHLITATGQRVTLRCSPRSGDLSVYWYQQSLDQGLQFLIQYYNGEERAKGNILERFSAQQFPDLHSELNLSSLELGDSALYFCASSTGTGGLNEQYFGPGTRLTVT.

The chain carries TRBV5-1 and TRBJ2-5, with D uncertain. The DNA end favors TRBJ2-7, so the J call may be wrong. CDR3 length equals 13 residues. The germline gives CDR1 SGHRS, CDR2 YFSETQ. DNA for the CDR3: TGCGCCAGCAGCGTCGTAGCCTCCTACGAGCAGTACTTC. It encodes CASSVVASYEQYF.